The T cell receptor beta chain under discussion was sequenced for a study of cytomegalovirus exposure and HLA in healthy donors. Background on the study: Earlier findings included more than 95 million unique TCR beta sequences obtained from some 180 million T cells.

In the PCR, 60 Vbeta and 13 Jbeta primers were used. TCRdb's copy holds only in-frame clones and misses some; the assay was immunoSEQ multiplex PCR. The data show 200,000 or so clones, approximately 80% seen once. CDR3 size: 14 residues. The germline V gene has CDR1 SGHRS and CDR2 YFSETQ. V was pared by 5 bases and J by 4 bases, with 7 bases of the junction left unmatched. This receptor was taken from a young woman in good health and CMV-seropositive. The sequencing input was PBMCs. The rearrangement uses TRBV5-1 and TRBJ1-1; TRBD1 aligns across 8 bases. CDR3 amino acids: CASRRTGSGTEAFF. CDR3 nucleotide sequence: TGCGCCAGCAGAAGGACAGGGTCGGGCACTGAAGCTTTCTTT.